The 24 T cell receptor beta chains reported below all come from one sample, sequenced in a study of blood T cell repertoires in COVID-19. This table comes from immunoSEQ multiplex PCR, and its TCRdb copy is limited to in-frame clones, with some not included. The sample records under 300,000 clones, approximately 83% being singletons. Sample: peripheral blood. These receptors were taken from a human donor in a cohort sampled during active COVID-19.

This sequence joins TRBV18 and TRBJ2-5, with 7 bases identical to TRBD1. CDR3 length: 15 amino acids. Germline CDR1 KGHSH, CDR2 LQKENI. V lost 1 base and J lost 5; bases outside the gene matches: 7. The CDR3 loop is CASSPLDRAGETQYF. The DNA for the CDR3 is TGTGCCAGCTCACCACTAGACAGGGCTGGGGAGACCCAGTACTTC.

CDR3 DNA: TGCGCCAGCAGCTTTGGATCGGGTGAAGCTTTCTTT. Translation: CASSFGSGEAFF. This chain uses TRBV5-1 with TRBJ1-1; D is undetermined. Per germline, CDR1 SGHRS and CDR2 YFSETQ. The germline V and J ends were trimmed by 2 bases and 7 bases, with 9 bases remaining between them. The CDR3 covers 12 residues.

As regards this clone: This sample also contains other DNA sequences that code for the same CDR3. CDR3 DNA sequence: TGTGCCAGCAAACCGACAGGGGCGAACACTGAAGCTTTCTTT. Translating gives CASKPTGANTEAFF. This rearrangement joins TRBV6-4 to TRBJ1-1, with 8 bases identical to TRBD1. This CDR3 is built from 14 residues. Per the germline V gene, CDR1 is MRHNA and CDR2 is SNTAGT. Trimming removed 7 bases from V and 1 base from J; junction bases left unmatched: 5.

CDR3 amino acids: CATSREEAGVGGELFF. The CDR3 bases are TGTGCCACCAGCAGAGAGGAAGCGGGAGTGGGCGGGGAGCTGTTTTTT. V and J are TRBV15 and TRBJ2-2; 8 bases align to TRBD2. With 0 bases clipped from V and 7 bases from J, the junction kept 7 bases outside the gene matches. The germline gives CDR1 LNHNV, CDR2 YYDKDF (reference sequence). There are 16 residues in the CDR3.

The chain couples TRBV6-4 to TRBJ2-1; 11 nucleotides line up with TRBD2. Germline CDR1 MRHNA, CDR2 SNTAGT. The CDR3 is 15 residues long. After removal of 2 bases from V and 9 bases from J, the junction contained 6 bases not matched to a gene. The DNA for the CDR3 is TGTGCCAGCAGTGACCTACTAGCGGGGGTCGGTGAGCAGTTCTTC. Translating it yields CASSDLLAGVGEQFF.

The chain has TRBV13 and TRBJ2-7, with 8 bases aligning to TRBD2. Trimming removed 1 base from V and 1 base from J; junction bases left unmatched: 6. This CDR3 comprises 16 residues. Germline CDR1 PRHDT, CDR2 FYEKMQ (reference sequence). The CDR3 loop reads CASSLAGGPLSYEQYF. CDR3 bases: TGTGCCAGCAGCTTAGCGGGGGGGCCGTTGTCCTACGAGCAGTACTTC.

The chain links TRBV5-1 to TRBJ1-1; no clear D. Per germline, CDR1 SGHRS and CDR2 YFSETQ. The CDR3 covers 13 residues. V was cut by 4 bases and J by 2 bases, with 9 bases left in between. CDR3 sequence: CASSPPINTEAFF. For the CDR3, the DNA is TGCGCCAGCAGCCCCCCTATTAACACTGAAGCTTTCTTT.

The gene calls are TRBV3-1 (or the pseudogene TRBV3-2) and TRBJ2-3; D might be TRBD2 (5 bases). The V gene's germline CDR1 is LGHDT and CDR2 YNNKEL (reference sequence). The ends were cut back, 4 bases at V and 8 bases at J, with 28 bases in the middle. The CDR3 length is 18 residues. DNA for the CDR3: TGTGCCAGCAGCCGCACCTCGGACTTTTCCCTAAGTAAGGGTACGCAGTATTTT. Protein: CASSRTSDFSLSKGTQYF.

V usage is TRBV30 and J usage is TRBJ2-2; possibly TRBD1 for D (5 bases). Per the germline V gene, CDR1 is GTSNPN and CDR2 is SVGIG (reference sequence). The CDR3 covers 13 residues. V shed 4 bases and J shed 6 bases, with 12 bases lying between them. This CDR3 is CAWNIGVAGELFF. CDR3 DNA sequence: TGTGCCTGGAATATAGGGGTCGCCGGGGAGCTGTTTTTT.

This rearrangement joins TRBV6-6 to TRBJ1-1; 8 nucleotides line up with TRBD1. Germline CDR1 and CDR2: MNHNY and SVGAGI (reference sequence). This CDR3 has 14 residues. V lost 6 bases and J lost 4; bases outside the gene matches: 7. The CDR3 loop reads CASRLTGGGTEAFF. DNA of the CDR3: TGTGCCAGCAGGCTTACAGGGGGAGGCACTGAAGCTTTCTTT.

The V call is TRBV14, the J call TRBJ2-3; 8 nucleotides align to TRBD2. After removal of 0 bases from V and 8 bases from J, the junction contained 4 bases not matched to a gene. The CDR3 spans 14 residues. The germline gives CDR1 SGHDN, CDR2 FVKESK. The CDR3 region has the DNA TGTGCCAGCAGCCAAGATTCGGGGGGGGTTACGCAGTATTTT. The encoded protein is CASSQDSGGVTQYF.

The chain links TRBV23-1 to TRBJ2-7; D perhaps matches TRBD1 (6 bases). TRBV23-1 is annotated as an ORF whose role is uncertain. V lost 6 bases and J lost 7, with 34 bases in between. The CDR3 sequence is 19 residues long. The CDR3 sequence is CASSLSFPPWTAPREEQYF. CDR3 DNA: TGCGCCAGCAGCCTCTCATTTCCCCCTTGGACAGCGCCTAGGGAGGAGCAGTACTTC.

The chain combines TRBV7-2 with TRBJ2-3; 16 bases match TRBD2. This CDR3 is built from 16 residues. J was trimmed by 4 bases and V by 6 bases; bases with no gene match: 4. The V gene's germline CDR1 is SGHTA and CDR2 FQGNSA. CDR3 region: CASRTGLAGGPDTQYF. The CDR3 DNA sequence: TGTGCCAGCAGAACGGGACTAGCGGGAGGGCCAGATACGCAGTATTTT.

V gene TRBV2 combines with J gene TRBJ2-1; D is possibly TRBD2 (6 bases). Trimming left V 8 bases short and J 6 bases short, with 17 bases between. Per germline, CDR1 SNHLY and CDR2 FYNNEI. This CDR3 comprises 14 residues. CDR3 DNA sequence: TGTGCCAGCGGGGCCCGGGGGTGGGTCAATGAGCAGTTCTTC. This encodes CASGARGWVNEQFF.

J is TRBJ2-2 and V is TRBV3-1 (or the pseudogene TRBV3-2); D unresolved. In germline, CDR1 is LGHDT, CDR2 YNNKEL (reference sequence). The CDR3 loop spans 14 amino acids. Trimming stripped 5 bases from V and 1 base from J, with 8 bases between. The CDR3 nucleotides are TGTGCCAGCAGCACTTCAGGGAACACCGGGGAGCTGTTTTTT. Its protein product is CASSTSGNTGELFF.

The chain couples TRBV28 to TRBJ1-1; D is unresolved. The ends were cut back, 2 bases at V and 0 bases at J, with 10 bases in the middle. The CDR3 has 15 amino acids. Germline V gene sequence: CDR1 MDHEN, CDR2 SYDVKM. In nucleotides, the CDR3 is TGTGCCAGCAGTTTAACAGTGGCTTTGAACACTGAAGCTTTCTTT. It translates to CASSLTVALNTEAFF.

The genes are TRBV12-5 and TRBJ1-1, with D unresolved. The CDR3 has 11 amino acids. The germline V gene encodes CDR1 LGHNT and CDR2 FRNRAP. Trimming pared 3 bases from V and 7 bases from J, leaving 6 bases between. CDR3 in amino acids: CASGFGIEAFF. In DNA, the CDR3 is TGTGCTAGTGGTTTCGGGATTGAAGCTTTCTTT.

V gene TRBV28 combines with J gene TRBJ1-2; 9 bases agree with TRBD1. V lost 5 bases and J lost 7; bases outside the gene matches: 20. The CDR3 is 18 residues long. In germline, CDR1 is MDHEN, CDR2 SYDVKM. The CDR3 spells CASSLYAIRTGVGSGYTF. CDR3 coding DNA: TGTGCCAGCAGTCTGTATGCTATTCGGACAGGGGTGGGAAGTGGCTACACCTTC.

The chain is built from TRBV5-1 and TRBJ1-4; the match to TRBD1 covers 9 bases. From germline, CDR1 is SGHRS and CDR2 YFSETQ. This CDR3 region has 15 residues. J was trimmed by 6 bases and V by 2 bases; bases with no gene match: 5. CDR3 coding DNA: TGCGCCAGCAGCTTCGGGACAGGGACCGATGAAAAACTGTTTTTT. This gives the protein CASSFGTGTDEKLFF.

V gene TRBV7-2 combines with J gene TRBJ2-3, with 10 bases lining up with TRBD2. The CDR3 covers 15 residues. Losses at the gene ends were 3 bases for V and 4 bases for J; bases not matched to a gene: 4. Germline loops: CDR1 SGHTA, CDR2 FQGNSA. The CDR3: CASSFSLAGADTQYF. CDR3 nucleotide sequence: TGTGCCAGCAGCTTCAGCCTAGCGGGAGCAGATACGCAGTATTTT.

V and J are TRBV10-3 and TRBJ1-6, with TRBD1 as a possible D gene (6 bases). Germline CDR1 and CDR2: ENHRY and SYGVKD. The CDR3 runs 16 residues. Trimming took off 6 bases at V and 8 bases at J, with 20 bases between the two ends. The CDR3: CAISAIRGRVDSPLHF. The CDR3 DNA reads TGTGCCATCAGCGCCATCAGGGGAAGGGTGGATTCACCCCTCCACTTT.

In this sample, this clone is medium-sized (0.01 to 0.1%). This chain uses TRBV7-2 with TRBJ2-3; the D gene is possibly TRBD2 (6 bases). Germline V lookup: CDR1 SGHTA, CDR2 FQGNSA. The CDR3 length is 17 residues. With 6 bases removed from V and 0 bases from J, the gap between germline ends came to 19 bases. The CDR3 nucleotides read TGTGCCAGCAGACAAAGCGGGTCCACGAGAAGCACAGATACGCAGTATTTT. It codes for CASRQSGSTRSTDTQYF.

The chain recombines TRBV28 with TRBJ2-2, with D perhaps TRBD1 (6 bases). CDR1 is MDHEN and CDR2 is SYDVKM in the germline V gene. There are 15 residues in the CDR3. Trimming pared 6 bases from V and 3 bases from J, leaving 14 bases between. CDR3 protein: CASRLLQGYTGELFF. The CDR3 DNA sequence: TGTGCCAGCAGACTTCTTCAGGGGTACACCGGGGAGCTGTTTTTT. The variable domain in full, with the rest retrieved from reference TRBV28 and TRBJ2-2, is DVKVTQSSRYLVKRTGEKVFLECVQDMDHENMFWYRQDPGLGLRLIYFSYDVKMKEKGDIPEGYSVSREKKERFSLILESASTNQTSMYLCASRLLQGYTGELFFGEGSRLTVL.

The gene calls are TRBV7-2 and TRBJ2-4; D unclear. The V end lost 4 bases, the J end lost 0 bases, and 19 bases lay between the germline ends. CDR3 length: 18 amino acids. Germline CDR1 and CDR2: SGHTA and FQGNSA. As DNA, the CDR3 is TGTGCCAGCAGCTCAACTCCCCACAGCACCCTAGCCAAAAACATTCAGTACTTC. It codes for CASSSTPHSTLAKNIQYF.